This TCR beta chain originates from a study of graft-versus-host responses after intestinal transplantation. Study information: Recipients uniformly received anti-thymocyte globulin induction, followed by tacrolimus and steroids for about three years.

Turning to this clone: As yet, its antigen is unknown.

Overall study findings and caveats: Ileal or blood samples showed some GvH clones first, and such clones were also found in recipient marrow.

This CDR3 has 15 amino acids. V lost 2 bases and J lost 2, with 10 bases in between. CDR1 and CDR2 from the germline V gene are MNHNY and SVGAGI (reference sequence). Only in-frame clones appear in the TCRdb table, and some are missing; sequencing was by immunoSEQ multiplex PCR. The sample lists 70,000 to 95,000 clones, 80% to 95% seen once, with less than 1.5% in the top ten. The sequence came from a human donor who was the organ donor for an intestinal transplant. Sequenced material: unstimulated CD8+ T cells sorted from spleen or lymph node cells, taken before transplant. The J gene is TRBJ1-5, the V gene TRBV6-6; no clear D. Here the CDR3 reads CASSYPPPGNQPQHF. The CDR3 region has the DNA TGTGCCAGCAGTTACCCCCCCCCAGGCAATCAGCCCCAGCATTTT.